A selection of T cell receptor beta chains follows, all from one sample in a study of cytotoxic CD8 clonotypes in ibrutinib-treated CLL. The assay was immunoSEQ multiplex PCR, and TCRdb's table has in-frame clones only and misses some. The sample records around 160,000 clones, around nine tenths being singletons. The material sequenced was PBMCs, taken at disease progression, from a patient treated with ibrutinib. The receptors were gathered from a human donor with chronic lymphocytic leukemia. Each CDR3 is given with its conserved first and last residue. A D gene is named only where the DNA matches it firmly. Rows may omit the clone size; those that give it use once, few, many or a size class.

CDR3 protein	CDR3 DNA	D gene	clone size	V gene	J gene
CASSLDRASTDTQYF	TGCGCCAGCAGCTTGGACAGGGCTAGCACAGATACGCAGTATTTT	NA	NA	TRBV5-1	TRBJ2-3
CASRPRLAGGPKPYNEQFF	TGTGCAAGTCGCCCACGACTAGCGGGAGGCCCGAAGCCCTACAATGAGCAGTTCTTC	NA	once	TRBV12-2	TRBJ2-1
CASSRTSGNTIYF	TGTGCCAGCAGCCGGACATCTGGAAACACCATATATTTT	NA	NA	TRBV6-5	TRBJ1-3
CASSVEPGLVADTQYF	TGTGCCAGCAGCGTAGAGCCGGGGCTAGTGGCGGATACGCAGTATTTT	NA	NA	TRBV9	TRBJ2-3
CASSPPRAGELFF	TGTGCCAGCAGCCCACCTCGGGCCGGGGAGCTGTTTTTT	NA	NA	TRBV11-2	TRBJ2-2
CASSGPTQYF	TGTGCCAGCAGCGGGCCCACGCAGTATTTT	NA	NA	TRBV9	TRBJ2-3
CASSFGTVANQPQHF	TGTGCCAGCAGCTTCGGGACAGTCGCCAATCAGCCCCAGCATTTT	TRBD1	few	TRBV7-9	TRBJ1-5
CASSQRGHNNEKLFF	TGTGCCAGCAGCCAACGGGGACACAACAATGAAAAACTGTTTTTT	NA	NA	TRBV6-5	TRBJ1-4
CASTLEDHPSHEQYF	TGTGCCAGCACCCTCGAGGACCACCCCTCTCACGAGCAGTACTTC	NA	NA	TRBV5-4	TRBJ2-7
CASSLTGGANTGELFF	TGTGCCAGCAGTCTTACAGGGGGCGCGAACACCGGGGAGCTGTTTTTT	TRBD1	NA	TRBV28	TRBJ2-2
CASSYRRTNTDTQYF	TGTGCCAGCAGTTACCGACGGACCAACACAGATACGCAGTATTTT	NA	NA	TRBV27	TRBJ2-3
CASSLDRTGPNTEAFF	TGTGCCAGCAGCTTAGACCGGACAGGGCCGAACACTGAAGCTTTCTTT	TRBD1	NA	TRBV7-9	TRBJ1-1
CASSIEGVNTEAFF	TGTGCCAGTAGTATAGAGGGGGTGAACACTGAAGCTTTCTTT	NA	NA	TRBV19	TRBJ1-1
CAWSPQSGYTF	TGTGCCTGGAGTCCCCAGTCCGGCTACACCTTC	NA	NA	TRBV30	TRBJ1-2
CASSRESVGYTF	TGTGCCAGCAGTCGGGAGTCTGTTGGCTACACCTTC	NA	NA	TRBV2	TRBJ1-2
CASSVAPQKVGNTIYF	TGTGCCAGCAGCGTAGCTCCCCAGAAGGTGGGAAACACCATATATTTT	NA	once	TRBV9	TRBJ1-3
CASSYSRARGELFF	TGTGCCAGCAGTTATTCCAGGGCGCGAGGGGAGCTGTTTTTT	NA	NA	TRBV6-5	TRBJ2-2
CASSQVSSGTGETQYF	TGTGCCAGCAGCCAAGTTTCTAGCGGGACGGGAGAGACCCAGTACTTC	TRBD2	NA	TRBV4-2	TRBJ2-5
CASSSKSGINSGELFF	TGTGCCAGCAGTTCGAAGAGCGGGATTAATTCCGGGGAGCTGTTTTTT	TRBD2	NA	TRBV6-5	TRBJ2-2
CASSSRTGDNTEAFF	TGTGCCAGCAGCTCGAGAACAGGGGACAACACTGAAGCTTTCTTT	TRBD1	NA	TRBV7-9	TRBJ1-1
CSVEFSGARYNEQFF	TGCAGCGTTGAATTCTCGGGGGCGCGCTACAATGAGCAGTTCTTC	NA	few	TRBV29-1	TRBJ2-1
CASSIQGGSNQPQHF	TGTGCCAGTAGTATTCAGGGGGGCAGCAATCAGCCCCAGCATTTT	TRBD1	NA	TRBV19	TRBJ1-5
CASSKFPTGADGYTF	TGTGCCAGCAGTAAATTCCCGACAGGGGCTGATGGCTACACCTTC	TRBD1	NA	TRBV6-4	TRBJ1-2
CASSLGLQTYEQYF	TGTGCCAGCAGCTTAGGGCTGCAAACCTACGAGCAGTACTTC	NA	once	TRBV7-2	TRBJ2-7
CASSPRTPTDTTNTGELFF	TGTGCCAGCTCACCACGGACACCCACAGACACAACTAACACCGGGGAGCTGTTTTTT	NA	NA	TRBV18	TRBJ2-2
CASSIDPSGGKRDYTF	TGTGCCAGTAGTATAGATCCGTCAGGGGGTAAGCGAGACTACACCTTC	TRBD1	NA	TRBV19	TRBJ1-2
CASSYSGFSGNTIYF	TGTGCCAGCAGTTACTCTGGGTTTTCTGGAAACACCATATATTTT	NA	once	TRBV6-6	TRBJ1-3
CASSLGRTGYGYTF	TGTGCCAGCAGCCTAGGAAGGACAGGATATGGCTACACCTTC	TRBD1	NA	TRBV11-2	TRBJ1-2
CASRPNEQFF	TGTGCCAGCAGACCAAATGAGCAGTTCTTC	NA	NA	TRBV21-1	TRBJ2-1
CASSQRIGAFSYEQYF	TGTGCCAGCAGCCAGCGAATTGGGGCGTTTTCCTACGAGCAGTACTTC	NA	NA	TRBV9	TRBJ2-7
CASSKEGLRRINYGYTF	TGTGCCAGCAGTAAAGAGGGGCTTCGGCGGATCAACTATGGCTACACCTTC	NA	NA	TRBV6-1	TRBJ1-2
CASSPRQGAKGYGYTF	TGTGCCAGCAGCCCCCGGCAGGGGGCGAAAGGCTATGGCTACACCTTC	TRBD1	NA	TRBV5-4	TRBJ1-2
CASSPSGRAPDTQYF	TGTGCCAGCAGCCCAAGCGGGAGGGCGCCAGATACGCAGTATTTT	TRBD2	NA	TRBV6-1	TRBJ2-3
CASSLSGGNLETQYF	TGTGCCAGCAGCTTAAGCGGCGGGAACTTGGAGACCCAGTACTTC	NA	NA	TRBV7-3	TRBJ2-5
CASSRSVSTDTQYF	TGTGCCAGCAGCCGTAGCGTCAGCACAGATACGCAGTATTTT	NA	NA	TRBV7-9	TRBJ2-3
CASRTVGIVYGYTF	TGTGCCAGTAGAACAGTGGGAATAGTCTATGGCTACACCTTC	NA	NA	TRBV19	TRBJ1-2
CAYRTLLAGELFF	TGTGCCTACCGGACGCTGTTGGCCGGGGAGCTGTTTTTT	NA	NA	TRBV30	TRBJ2-2
CASSPDGNEQFF	TGTGCCAGCAGCCCAGACGGCAATGAGCAGTTCTTC	NA	NA	TRBV7-6	TRBJ2-1
CASSPTVDNEQFF	TGTGCCAGCTCACCAACCGTAGACAATGAGCAGTTCTTC	NA	NA	TRBV18	TRBJ2-1
CASSSDRVGNTIYF	TGTGCCAGCAGCTCCGACAGAGTTGGAAACACCATATATTTT	NA	NA	TRBV7-8	TRBJ1-3
CASSPPGLAGSPSSYNEQFF	TGTGCCAGCAGTCCGCCGGGACTAGCGGGATCCCCAAGCTCCTACAATGAGCAGTTCTTC	TRBD2	once	TRBV27	TRBJ2-1
CASSRPGQGREKLFF	TGTGCCAGCAGCAGACCGGGACAGGGGCGGGAAAAACTGTTTTTT	TRBD1	NA	TRBV7-9	TRBJ1-4
CASSKLGPVQETQYF	TGTGCCAGCTCCAAATTGGGGCCCGTCCAAGAGACCCAGTACTTC	NA	NA	TRBV28	TRBJ2-5
CASSVTGAGEQYF	TGTGCCAGCAGTGTAACTGGGGCGGGCGAGCAGTACTTC	NA	NA	TRBV2	TRBJ2-7
CASSEAFMDYGYTF	TGTGCCAGCAGTGAAGCGTTTATGGACTATGGCTACACCTTC	NA	NA	TRBV6-1	TRBJ1-2
CASSRGHSLGDEKLFF	TGCGCCAGCAGCCGGGGACACTCATTAGGAGATGAAAAACTGTTTTTT	NA	NA	TRBV5-1	TRBJ1-4
CASRPGPAPTQYF	TGTGCCAGCAGGCCGGGACCCGCCCCTACCCAGTACTTC	NA	NA	TRBV2	TRBJ2-5
CASSAPGTGGFDEQFF	TGCGCCAGCAGCGCTCCCGGGACAGGGGGTTTCGATGAGCAGTTCTTC	TRBD1	NA	TRBV5-1	TRBJ2-1
CASSYFRGDEKLFF	TGTGCCAGCAGTTATTTTCGGGGGGATGAAAAACTGTTTTTT	NA	NA	TRBV6-5	TRBJ1-4
CASSPPASSDTQYF	TGTGCCAGCAGCCCCCCGGCTAGTTCAGATACGCAGTATTTT	NA	NA	TRBV7-2	TRBJ2-3
CASSLVSSDRGYEQYF	TGTGCCAGCAGCTTAGTATCCTCGGACAGGGGCTACGAGCAGTACTTC	TRBD1	NA	TRBV11-2	TRBJ2-7
CASRNTGELFF	TGTGCCAGCAGGAACACCGGGGAGCTGTTTTTT	NA	NA	TRBV2	TRBJ2-2
CAWSIGTKETQYF	TGTGCCTGGAGCATCGGGACTAAAGAGACCCAGTACTTC	TRBD2	once	TRBV30	TRBJ2-5
CASSSWGALVDEQFF	TGTGCCAGCTCTTCATGGGGGGCTCTCGTAGATGAGCAGTTCTTC	NA	NA	TRBV2	TRBJ2-1